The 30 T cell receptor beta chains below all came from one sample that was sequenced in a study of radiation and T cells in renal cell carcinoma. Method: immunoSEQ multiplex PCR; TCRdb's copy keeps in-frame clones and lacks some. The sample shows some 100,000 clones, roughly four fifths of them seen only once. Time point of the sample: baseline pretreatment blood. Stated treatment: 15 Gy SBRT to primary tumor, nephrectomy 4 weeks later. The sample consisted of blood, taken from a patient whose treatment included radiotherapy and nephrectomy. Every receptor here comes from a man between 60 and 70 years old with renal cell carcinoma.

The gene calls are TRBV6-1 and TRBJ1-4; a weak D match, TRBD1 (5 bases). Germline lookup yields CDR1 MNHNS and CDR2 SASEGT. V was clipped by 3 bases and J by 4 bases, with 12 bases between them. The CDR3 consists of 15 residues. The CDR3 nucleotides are TGTGCCAGCAGTGACACAGGCGGGAGTAATGAAAAACTGTTTTTT. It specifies CASSDTGGSNEKLFF.

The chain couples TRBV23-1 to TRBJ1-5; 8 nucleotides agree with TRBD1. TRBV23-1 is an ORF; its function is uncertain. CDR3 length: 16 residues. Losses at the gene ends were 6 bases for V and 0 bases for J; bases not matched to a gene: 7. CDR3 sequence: CASRQEDRDSNQPQHF. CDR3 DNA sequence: TGCGCCAGCAGACAGGAGGACAGGGATAGCAATCAGCCCCAGCATTTT.

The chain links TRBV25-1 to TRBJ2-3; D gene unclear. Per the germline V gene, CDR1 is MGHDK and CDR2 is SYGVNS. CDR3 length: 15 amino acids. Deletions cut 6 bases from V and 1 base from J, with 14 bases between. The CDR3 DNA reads TGTGCCAGCAGGGGTTGGGGATTTGGCACAGATACGCAGTATTTT. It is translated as CASRGWGFGTDTQYF.

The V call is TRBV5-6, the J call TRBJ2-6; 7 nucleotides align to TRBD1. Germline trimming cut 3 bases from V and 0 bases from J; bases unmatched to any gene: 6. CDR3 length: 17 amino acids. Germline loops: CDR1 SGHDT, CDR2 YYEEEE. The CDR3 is CASSYGQVDSGANVLTF. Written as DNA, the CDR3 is TGTGCCAGCAGCTACGGACAGGTCGACTCTGGGGCCAACGTCCTGACTTTC.

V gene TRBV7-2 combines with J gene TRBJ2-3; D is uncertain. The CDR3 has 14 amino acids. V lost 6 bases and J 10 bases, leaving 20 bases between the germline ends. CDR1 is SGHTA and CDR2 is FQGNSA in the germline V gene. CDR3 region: CASSLTRYPAPQYF. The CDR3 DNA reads TGTGCCAGCAGTTTAACTCGGTACCCCGCTCCGCAGTATTTT. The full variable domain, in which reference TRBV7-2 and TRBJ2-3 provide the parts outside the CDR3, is GAGVSQSPSNKVTEKGKDVELRCDPISGHTALYWYRQSLGQGLEFLIYFQGNSAPDKSGLPSDRFSAERTGGSVSTLTIQRTQQEDSAVYLCASSLTRYPAPQYFGPGTRLTVL.

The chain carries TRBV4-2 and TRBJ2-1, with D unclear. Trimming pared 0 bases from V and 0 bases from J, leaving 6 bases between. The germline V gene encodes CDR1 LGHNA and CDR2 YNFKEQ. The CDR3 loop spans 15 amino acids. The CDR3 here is CASSQEDGSYNEQFF. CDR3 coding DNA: TGTGCCAGCAGCCAAGAAGACGGCTCCTACAATGAGCAGTTCTTC.

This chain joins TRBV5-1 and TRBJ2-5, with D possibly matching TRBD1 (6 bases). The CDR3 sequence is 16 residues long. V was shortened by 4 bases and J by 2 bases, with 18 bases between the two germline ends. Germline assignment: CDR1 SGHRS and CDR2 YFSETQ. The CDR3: CASSGQPTGLQETQYF. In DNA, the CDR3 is TGCGCCAGCAGCGGCCAGCCTACAGGGCTGCAAGAGACCCAGTACTTC.

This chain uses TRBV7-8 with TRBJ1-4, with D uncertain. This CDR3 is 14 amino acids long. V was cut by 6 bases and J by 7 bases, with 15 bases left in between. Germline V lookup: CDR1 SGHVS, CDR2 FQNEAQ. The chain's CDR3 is CASSYRREAEKLFF. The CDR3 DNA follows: TGTGCCAGCAGTTACCGCCGGGAGGCTGAAAAACTGTTTTTT.

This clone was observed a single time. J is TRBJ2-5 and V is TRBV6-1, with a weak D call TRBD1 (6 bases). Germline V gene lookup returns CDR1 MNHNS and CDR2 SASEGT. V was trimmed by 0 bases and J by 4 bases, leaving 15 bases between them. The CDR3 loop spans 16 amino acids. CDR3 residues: CASSEALHRVRETQYF. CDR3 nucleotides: TGTGCCAGCAGTGAAGCGCTGCACAGGGTACGAGAGACCCAGTACTTC.

The CDR3 coding sequence is TGCGCCAGCACCCCCCCCGGCACAGATACGCAGTATTTT. This codes for CASTPPGTDTQYF. The chain uses TRBV5-1 and TRBJ2-3; D uncertain. Trimming stripped 6 bases from V and 1 base from J, with 9 bases between. Looked up from germline, CDR1 is SGHRS and CDR2 is YFSETQ. This CDR3 spans 13 amino acids.

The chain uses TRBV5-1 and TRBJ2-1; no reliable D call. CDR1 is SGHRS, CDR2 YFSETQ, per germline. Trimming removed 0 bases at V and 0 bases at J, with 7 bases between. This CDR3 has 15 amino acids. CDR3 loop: CASSLGAGSYNEQFF. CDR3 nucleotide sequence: TGCGCCAGCAGCTTGGGGGCAGGCTCCTACAATGAGCAGTTCTTC.

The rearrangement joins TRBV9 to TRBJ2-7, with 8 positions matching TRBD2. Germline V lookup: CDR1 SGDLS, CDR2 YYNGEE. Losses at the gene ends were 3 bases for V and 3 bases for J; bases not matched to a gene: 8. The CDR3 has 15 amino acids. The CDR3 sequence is CASSGRPGGGYEQYF. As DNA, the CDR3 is TGTGCCAGCAGCGGTAGGCCCGGGGGGGGCTACGAGCAGTACTTC.

The DNA of the CDR3 is TGTGCCAGCTCAGCGGGCTATGCTCTCGAGCAGTACTTC. Encoded protein: CASSAGYALEQYF. V is TRBV18 and J is TRBJ2-7, with TRBD2 as a possible D gene (5 bases). V was cut by 5 bases and J by 6 bases, with 14 bases left in between. The CDR3 length is 13 residues. Germline CDR1 KGHSH, CDR2 LQKENI.

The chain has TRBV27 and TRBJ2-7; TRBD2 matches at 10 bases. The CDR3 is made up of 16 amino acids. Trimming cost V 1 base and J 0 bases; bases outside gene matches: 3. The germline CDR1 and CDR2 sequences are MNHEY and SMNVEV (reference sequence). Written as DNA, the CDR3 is TGTGCCAGCAGTTTATTCTCTAGCGGGGGCTCCTACGAGCAGTACTTC. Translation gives CASSLFSSGGSYEQYF.

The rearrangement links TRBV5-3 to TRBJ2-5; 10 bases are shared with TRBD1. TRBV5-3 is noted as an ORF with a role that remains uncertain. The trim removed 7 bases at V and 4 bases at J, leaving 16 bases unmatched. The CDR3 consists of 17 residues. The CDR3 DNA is TGTGCCAGAGCCTCCAGCCTTGACAGGGGGCGCGGAGAGACCCAGTACTTC. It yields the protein CARASSLDRGRGETQYF.

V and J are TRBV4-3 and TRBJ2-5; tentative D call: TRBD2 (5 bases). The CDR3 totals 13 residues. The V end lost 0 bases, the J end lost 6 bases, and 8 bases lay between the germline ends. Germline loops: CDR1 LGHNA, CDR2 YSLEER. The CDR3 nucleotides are TGCGCCAGCAGCCAAGATTCCGGGAAGACCCAGTACTTC. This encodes CASSQDSGKTQYF.

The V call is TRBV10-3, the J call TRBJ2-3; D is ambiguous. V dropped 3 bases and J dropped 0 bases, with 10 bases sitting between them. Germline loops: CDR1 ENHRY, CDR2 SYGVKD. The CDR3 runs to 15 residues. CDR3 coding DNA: TGTGCCATCAGTGAACAGCTAACTAGCACAGATACGCAGTATTTT. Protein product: CAISEQLTSTDTQYF.

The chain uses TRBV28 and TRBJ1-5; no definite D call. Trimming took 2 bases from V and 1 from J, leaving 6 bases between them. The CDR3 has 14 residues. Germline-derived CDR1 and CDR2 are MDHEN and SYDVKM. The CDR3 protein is CASSLGQSNQPQHF. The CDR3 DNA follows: TGTGCCAGCAGTTTAGGGCAGAGCAATCAGCCCCAGCATTTT.

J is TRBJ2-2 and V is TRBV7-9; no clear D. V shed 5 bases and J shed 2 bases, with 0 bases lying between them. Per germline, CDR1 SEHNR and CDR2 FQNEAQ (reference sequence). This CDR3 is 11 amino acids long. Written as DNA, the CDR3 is TGTGCCAGCAGCAACACCGGGGAGCTGTTTTTT. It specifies CASSNTGELFF.

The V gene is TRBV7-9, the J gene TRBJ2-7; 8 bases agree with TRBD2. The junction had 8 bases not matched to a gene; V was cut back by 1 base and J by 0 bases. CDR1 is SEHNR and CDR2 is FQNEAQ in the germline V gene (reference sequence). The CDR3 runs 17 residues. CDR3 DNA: TGTGCCAGCAGCTTAGGACCACTAGCGGTTTTCTCCTACGAGCAGTACTTC. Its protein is CASSLGPLAVFSYEQYF.

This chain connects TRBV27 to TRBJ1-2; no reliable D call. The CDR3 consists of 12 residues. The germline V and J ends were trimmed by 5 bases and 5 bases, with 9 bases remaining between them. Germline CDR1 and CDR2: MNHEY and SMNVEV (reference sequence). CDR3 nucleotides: TGTGCCAGCAGTCCTTACGGATATGGCTACACCTTC. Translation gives CASSPYGYGYTF.

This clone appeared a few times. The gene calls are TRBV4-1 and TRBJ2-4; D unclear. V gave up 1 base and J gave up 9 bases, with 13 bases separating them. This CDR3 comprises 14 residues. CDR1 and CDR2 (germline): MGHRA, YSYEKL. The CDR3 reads CASSQVGQVAIQYF. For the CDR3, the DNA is TGCGCCAGCAGCCAAGTGGGCCAGGTGGCCATTCAGTACTTC.

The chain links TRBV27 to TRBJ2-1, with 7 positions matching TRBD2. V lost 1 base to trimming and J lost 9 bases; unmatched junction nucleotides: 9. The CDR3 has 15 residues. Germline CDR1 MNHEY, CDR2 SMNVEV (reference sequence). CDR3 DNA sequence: TGTGCCAGCAGTTTATTGCGGGAGAGAGGCATTGAGCAGTTCTTC. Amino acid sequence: CASSLLRERGIEQFF.

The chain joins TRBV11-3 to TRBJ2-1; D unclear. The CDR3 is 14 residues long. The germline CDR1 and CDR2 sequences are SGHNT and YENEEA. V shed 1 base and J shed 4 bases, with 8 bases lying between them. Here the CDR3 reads CASSLGGDYNEQFF. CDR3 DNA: TGTGCCAGCAGCTTAGGGGGTGATTACAATGAGCAGTTCTTC.

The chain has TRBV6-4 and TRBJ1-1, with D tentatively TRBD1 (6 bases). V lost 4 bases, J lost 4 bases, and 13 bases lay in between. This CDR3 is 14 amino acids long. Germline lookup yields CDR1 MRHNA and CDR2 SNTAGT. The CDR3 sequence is CASSARAGVTEAFF. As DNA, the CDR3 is TGTGCCAGCAGTGCCCGGGCAGGGGTCACTGAAGCTTTCTTT.

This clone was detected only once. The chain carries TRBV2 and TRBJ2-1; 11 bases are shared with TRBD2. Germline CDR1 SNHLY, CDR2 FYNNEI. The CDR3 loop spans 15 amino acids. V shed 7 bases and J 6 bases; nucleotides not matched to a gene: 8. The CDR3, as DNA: TGTGCCAGCACTTCAAGACTAGCGGGAACCAATGAGCAGTTCTTC. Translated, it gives CASTSRLAGTNEQFF.

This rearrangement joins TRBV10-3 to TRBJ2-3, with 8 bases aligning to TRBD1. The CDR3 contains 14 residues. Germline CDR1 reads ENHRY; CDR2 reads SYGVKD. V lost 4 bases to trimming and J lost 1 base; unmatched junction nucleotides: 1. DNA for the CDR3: TGTGCCATCAGTGGGGGACAGGGCACAGATACGCAGTATTTT. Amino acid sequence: CAISGGQGTDTQYF.

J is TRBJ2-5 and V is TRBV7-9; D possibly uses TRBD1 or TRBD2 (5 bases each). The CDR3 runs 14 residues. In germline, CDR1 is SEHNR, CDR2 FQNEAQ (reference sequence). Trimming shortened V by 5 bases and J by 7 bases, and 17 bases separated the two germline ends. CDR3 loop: CASSPGEGQGTQYF. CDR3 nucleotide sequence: TGTGCCAGCAGCCCCGGAGAGGGCCAGGGGACCCAGTACTTC.

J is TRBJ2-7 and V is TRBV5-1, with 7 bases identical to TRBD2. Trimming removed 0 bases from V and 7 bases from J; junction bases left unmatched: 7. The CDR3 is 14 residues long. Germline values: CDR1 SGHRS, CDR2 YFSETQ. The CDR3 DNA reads TGCGCCAGCAGCTTGGCCGTGGGGAGGGATGAGCAGTACTTC. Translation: CASSLAVGRDEQYF.

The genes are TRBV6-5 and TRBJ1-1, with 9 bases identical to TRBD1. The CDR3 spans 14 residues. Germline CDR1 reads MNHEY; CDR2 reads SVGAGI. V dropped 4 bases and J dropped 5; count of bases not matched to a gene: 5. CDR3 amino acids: CASSFNRGLTEAFF. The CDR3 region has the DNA TGTGCCAGCAGTTTCAACAGGGGGCTGACTGAAGCTTTCTTT.